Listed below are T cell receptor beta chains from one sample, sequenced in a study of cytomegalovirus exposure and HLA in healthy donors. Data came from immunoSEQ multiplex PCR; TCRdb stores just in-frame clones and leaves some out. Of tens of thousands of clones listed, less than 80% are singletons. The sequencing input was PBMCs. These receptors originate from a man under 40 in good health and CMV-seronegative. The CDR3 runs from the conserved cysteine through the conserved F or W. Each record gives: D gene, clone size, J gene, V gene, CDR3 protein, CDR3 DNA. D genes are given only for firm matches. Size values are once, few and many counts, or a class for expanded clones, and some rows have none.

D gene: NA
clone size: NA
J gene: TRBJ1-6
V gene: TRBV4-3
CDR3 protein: CASSQESSRESPLHF
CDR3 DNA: TGCGCCAGCAGCCAAGAATCATCGCGGGAATCACCCCTCCACTTT

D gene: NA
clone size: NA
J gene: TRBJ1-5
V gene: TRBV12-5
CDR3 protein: CASGLLGRFEPQHF
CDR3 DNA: TGTGCTAGTGGTTTGCTGGGGCGCTTTGAGCCCCAGCATTTT

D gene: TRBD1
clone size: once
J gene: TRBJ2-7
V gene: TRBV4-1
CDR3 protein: CASSQYSTGAILYEQYF
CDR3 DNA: TGCGCCAGCAGCCAGTACTCGACAGGGGCGATTCTCTACGAGCAGTACTTC

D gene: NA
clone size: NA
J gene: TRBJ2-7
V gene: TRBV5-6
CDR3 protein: CASSPVGQHYEQYF
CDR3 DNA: TGTGCCAGCAGCCCCGTGGGACAACACTACGAGCAGTACTTC

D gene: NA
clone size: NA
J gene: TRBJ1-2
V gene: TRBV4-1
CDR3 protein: CASSQETAPIYGYTF
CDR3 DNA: TGCGCCAGCAGCCAAGAGACAGCGCCCATCTATGGCTACACCTTC

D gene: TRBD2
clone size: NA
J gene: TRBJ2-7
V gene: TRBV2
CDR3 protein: CASTGLAVAYEQYF
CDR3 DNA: TGTGCCAGCACCGGACTAGCGGTAGCCTACGAGCAGTACTTC

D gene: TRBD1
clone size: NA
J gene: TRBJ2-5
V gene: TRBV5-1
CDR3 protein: CASSLGGTVQETQYF
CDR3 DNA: TGCGCCAGCAGCTTGGGTGGGACAGTGCAAGAGACCCAGTACTTC

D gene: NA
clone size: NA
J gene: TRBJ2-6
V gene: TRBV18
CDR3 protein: CASTLGQGGIGANVLTF
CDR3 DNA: TGTGCCAGCACCCTCGGACAGGGAGGGATTGGGGCCAACGTCCTGACTTTC

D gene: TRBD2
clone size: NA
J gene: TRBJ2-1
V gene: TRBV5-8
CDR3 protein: CASSLGLAGNEQFF
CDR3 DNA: TGTGCCAGCAGCTTGGGACTAGCGGGTAATGAGCAGTTCTTC

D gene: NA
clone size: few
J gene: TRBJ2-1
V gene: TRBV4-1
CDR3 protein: CASSPDSSSFFGSYNEQFF
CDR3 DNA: TGCGCCAGCAGCCCAGACTCTAGTTCCTTCTTCGGGTCCTACAATGAGCAGTTCTTC

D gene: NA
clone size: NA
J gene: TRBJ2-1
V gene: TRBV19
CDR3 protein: CASSIDMDWGDNEQFF
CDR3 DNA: TGTGCCAGTAGTATAGACATGGATTGGGGGGACAATGAGCAGTTCTTC

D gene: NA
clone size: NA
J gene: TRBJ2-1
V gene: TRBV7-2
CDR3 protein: CASSLAAGSGGSSYNEQFF
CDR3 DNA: TGTGCCAGCAGCTTAGCGGCAGGTTCTGGGGGGAGCTCCTACAATGAGCAGTTCTTC

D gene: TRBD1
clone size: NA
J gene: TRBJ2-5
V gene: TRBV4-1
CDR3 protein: CASSQGPAGGAGQETQYF
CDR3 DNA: TGCGCCAGCAGCCAAGGGCCCGCAGGGGGCGCGGGACAAGAGACCCAGTACTTC